A selection of T cell receptor beta chains follows, all from one sample in a study of control samples from healthy donors and cancer patients. The table came from immunoSEQ multiplex PCR; TCRdb's copy has only in-frame clones and leaves some out. The sample lists fewer than 80,000 clones; roughly 90% were seen once. The sequenced sample consisted of PBMCs. These receptors were obtained from a man aged 60 to 69 with colorectal cancer. Both conserved end residues are part of each CDR3. Each record gives: D gene, J gene, V gene, clone size, CDR3 DNA, CDR3 protein. The D gene is left open where the match is weak. Some rows have no size entry. The others give once, few or many, or a class for an expanded clone.

D: TRBD2
J: TRBJ2-7
V: TRBV4-1
size: NA
DNA: TGCGCCAGCAGCCAGACCAGCGGGGGGGAATACGAGCAGTACTTC
CDR3: CASSQTSGGEYEQYF

D: NA
J: TRBJ2-1
V: TRBV10-1
size: NA
DNA: TGCGCCAGCAGTCTGGGGGCGCGAAATGAGCAGTTCTTC
CDR3: CASSLGARNEQFF

D: NA
J: TRBJ1-1
V: TRBV19
size: NA
DNA: TGTGCCAGTACCGGGACACTGAACACTGAAGCTTTCTTT
CDR3: CASTGTLNTEAFF

D: NA
J: TRBJ2-3
V: TRBV3-1/TRBV3-2
size: few
DNA: TGTGCCAGCAGCCATGGCGGGCAGGGCCTCACAGATACGCAGTATTTT
CDR3: CASSHGGQGLTDTQYF

D: NA
J: TRBJ2-3
V: TRBV6-6
size: NA
DNA: TGTGCCAGCACCCCTCCAGGGGGCACAGATACGCAGTATTTT
CDR3: CASTPPGGTDTQYF

D: NA
J: TRBJ2-5
V: TRBV3-1/TRBV3-2
size: NA
DNA: TGTGCCAGCATGTTTAGGGGGGGGACCCAGTACTTC
CDR3: CASMFRGGTQYF

D: NA
J: TRBJ2-7
V: TRBV7-8
size: once
DNA: TGTGCCAGCAGCCCCCGGGGATCCTACGAGCAGTACTTC
CDR3: CASSPRGSYEQYF

D: NA
J: TRBJ1-2
V: TRBV28
size: NA
DNA: TGTGCCAGCAGTTTGAGCGTGGATGGCTACACCTTC
CDR3: CASSLSVDGYTF

D: TRBD2
J: TRBJ2-2
V: TRBV13
size: NA
DNA: TGTGCCAGCAGCCCCCCCGGGGGACTAGCGGGGGGGCCTACCGGGGAGCTGTTTTTT
CDR3: CASSPPGGLAGGPTGELFF

D: TRBD1
J: TRBJ2-4
V: TRBV5-1
size: NA
DNA: TGCGCCAGCAGCTCCCGACAGGGGGCGAACATTCAGTACTTC
CDR3: CASSSRQGANIQYF

D: NA
J: TRBJ2-3
V: TRBV9
size: NA
DNA: TGTGCCAGCAGCGTACGGGGCAGGGATACGCAGTATTTT
CDR3: CASSVRGRDTQYF

D: TRBD1
J: TRBJ1-1
V: TRBV19
size: few
DNA: TGTGCCAGTAGTATTGGACAGGGTAGGACTGAAGCTTTCTTT
CDR3: CASSIGQGRTEAFF